This T cell receptor (beta chain) was recorded in a study of cytomegalovirus exposure and HLA in healthy donors. PCR amplification relied on 60 Vbeta primers (plus 13 Jbeta primers). Profiled with immunoSEQ multiplex PCR; TCRdb holds only in-frame clones, not every one. The sample holds about 150,000 clones, around 80% seen once. The V gene end was trimmed by 7 bases and the J gene end by 2 bases; junction bases not matched to a gene: 5. Germline V gene data show CDR1 as MDHEN and CDR2 as SYDVKM. The CDR3 consists of 13 residues. Healthy bone marrow donors made up the donor group. Worth noting for this clone: Its target is unknown.

Regarding the study as a whole: Among the sequence variants, a highly shared cluster was likely an artifact of sequencing. In vitro confirmation showed a few CMV-associated chains to be CMV antigen specific. Later on, an analysis showed TCR association rates differing by HLA locus, with DRB1 the most and HLA-C the fewest.

The genes are TRBV28 and TRBJ2-7, with 7 positions matching TRBD1. This TCR derives from a man younger than 35 in good health and CMV-seronegative. The source material was PBMCs. The CDR3 DNA reads as TGTGCCAGCAAACGGGACAGTACCTACGAGCAGTACTTC. Amino acid sequence: CASKRDSTYEQYF. Together with reference TRBV28 and TRBJ2-7, the CDR3 gives the full variable domain: DVKVTQSSRYLVKRTGEKVFLECVQDMDHENMFWYRQDPGLGLRLIYFSYDVKMKEKGDIPEGYSVSREKKERFSLILESASTNQTSMYLCASKRDSTYEQYFGPGTRLTVT.